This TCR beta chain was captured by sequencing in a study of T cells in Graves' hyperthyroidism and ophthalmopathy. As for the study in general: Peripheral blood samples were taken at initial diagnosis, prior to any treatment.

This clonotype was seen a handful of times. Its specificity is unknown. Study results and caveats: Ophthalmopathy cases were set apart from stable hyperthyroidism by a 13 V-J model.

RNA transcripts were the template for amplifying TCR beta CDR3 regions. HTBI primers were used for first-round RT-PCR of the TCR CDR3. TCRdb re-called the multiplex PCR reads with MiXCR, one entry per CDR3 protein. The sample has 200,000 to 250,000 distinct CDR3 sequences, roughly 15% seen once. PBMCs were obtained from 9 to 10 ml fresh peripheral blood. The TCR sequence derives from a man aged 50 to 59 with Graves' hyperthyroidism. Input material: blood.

The DNA for the CDR3 is TGTGCCAGCAGCCTTGGACGGATAAATCAGCCCCAGCATTTT. Protein: CASSLGRINQPQHF. The J gene is TRBJ1-5, the V gene TRBV3-1; D is ambiguous. Per the germline V gene, CDR1 is LGHDT and CDR2 is YNNKEL (reference sequence). The CDR3 runs to 14 residues. V was clipped by 4 bases and J by 4 bases, with 11 bases between them.